Shown below are 23 T cell receptor beta chains from a single sample sequenced in a study of cytomegalovirus exposure and HLA in healthy donors. The assay was immunoSEQ multiplex PCR, and TCRdb's table has in-frame clones only and misses some. Among approximately 260,000 clones listed, about 86% were seen once. Input material: PBMCs. The origin of the receptors is a woman aged 18-30 years in good health and CMV-seronegative.

V is TRBV5-1 and J is TRBJ2-1; D may be TRBD2 (5 bases). The CDR3 runs to 13 residues. Germline-derived CDR1 and CDR2 are SGHRS and YFSETQ. Trimming stripped 0 bases from V and 9 bases from J, with 10 bases between. The chain's CDR3 is CASSLVYGSEQFF. The CDR3 region has the DNA TGCGCCAGCAGCTTGGTTTATGGGAGTGAGCAGTTCTTC. Drawing the rest from reference TRBV5-1 and TRBJ2-1, the complete variable domain is KAGVTQTPRYLIKTRGQQVTLSCSPISGHRSVSWYQQTPGQGLQFLFEYFSETQRNKGNFPGRFSGRQFSNSRSEMNVSTLELGDSALYLCASSLVYGSEQFFGPGTRLTVL.

The chain combines TRBV5-4 with TRBJ1-1; 10 bases agree with TRBD1. Looked up from germline, CDR1 is SGHNT and CDR2 is YYREEE (reference sequence). V dropped 5 bases and J dropped 5; count of bases not matched to a gene: 3. CDR3 length: 13 residues. The CDR3 here is CASRGQGWTEAFF. CDR3 coding DNA: TGTGCCAGCAGGGGACAGGGGTGGACTGAAGCTTTCTTT.

This clone was recorded a few times. The CDR3 loop is CASSQDRQNNSPLHF. The CDR3 bases are TGCGCCAGCAGCCAAGACAGACAGAATAATTCACCCCTCCACTTT. The rearrangement uses TRBV4-3 and TRBJ1-6, with D maybe TRBD1 (5 bases). The CDR3 runs 15 residues. Germline assignment: CDR1 LGHNA and CDR2 YSLEER. Trimming pared 0 bases from V and 5 bases from J, leaving 8 bases between.

The chain employs TRBV6-6 and TRBJ1-1; 7 bases are shared with TRBD1. The CDR3 length is 16 residues. Germline V gene data show CDR1 as MNHNY and CDR2 as SVGAGI (reference sequence). V lost 0 bases to trimming and J lost 1 base; unmatched junction nucleotides: 5. CDR3 bases: TGTGCCAGCAGTTACTCCCGACAGGGAGAGAACACTGAAGCTTTCTTT. Translation gives CASSYSRQGENTEAFF.

The V gene is TRBV5-1, the J gene TRBJ1-1; no clear D gene. Germline V CDR1 and CDR2: SGHRS, YFSETQ. Trimming left V 4 bases short and J 0 bases short, with 13 bases between. The CDR3 has 15 residues. The CDR3 region is CASSPGGGLNTEAFF. The CDR3 coding sequence is TGCGCCAGCAGCCCGGGAGGAGGACTGAACACTGAAGCTTTCTTT.

The chain is built from TRBV7-2 and TRBJ1-4; D uncertain. The germline CDR1 and CDR2 sequences are SGHTA and FQGNSA. CDR3 length equals 14 residues. Deletions cut 5 bases from V and 10 bases from J, with 17 bases between. The CDR3 loop is CASSANLPGGKLFF. The CDR3 DNA reads as TGTGCCAGCAGCGCAAATCTTCCGGGAGGAAAACTGTTTTTT.

The table lists this clone with a few counts. The V call is TRBV18, the J call TRBJ1-4; no clear D. Germline loops: CDR1 KGHSH, CDR2 LQKENI. V dropped 0 bases and J dropped 2 bases, with 4 bases sitting between them. The CDR3 is 14 residues long. In nucleotides, the CDR3 is TGTGCCAGCTCACCACCGTCGACTAATGAAAAACTGTTTTTT. It is translated as CASSPPSTNEKLFF. The whole variable domain, remainder taken from reference TRBV18 and TRBJ1-4, is NAGVMQNPRHLVRRRGQEARLRCSPMKGHSHVYWYRQLPEEGLKFMVYLQKENIIDESGMPKERFSAEFPKEGPSILRIQQVVRGDSAAYFCASSPPSTNEKLFFGSGTQLSVL.

The chain recombines TRBV6-4 with TRBJ2-7; D possibly corresponds to TRBD2 (6 bases). Germline V gene data show CDR1 as MRHNA and CDR2 as SNTAGT. The CDR3 is 16 amino acids. V dropped 7 bases and J dropped 3 bases, with 22 bases sitting between them. The CDR3 DNA is TGTGCCAGCAACTTCGCCGGGACTCGCGATAACTACGAGCAGTACTTC. Its protein is CASNFAGTRDNYEQYF.

V and J are TRBV10-2 and TRBJ2-7, with D possibly being TRBD2 (5 bases). This CDR3 comprises 13 residues. Looked up from germline, CDR1 is WSHSY and CDR2 is SAAADI. V was cut by 8 bases and J by 2 bases, with 13 bases left in between. The CDR3 region has the DNA TGCGCCAGCGGCCTGGACTTTCCCTACGAGCAGTACTTC. Its translation: CASGLDFPYEQYF.

This chain uses TRBV19 with TRBJ1-5, with D maybe TRBD1 (6 bases). Looked up from germline, CDR1 is LNHDA and CDR2 is SQIVND (reference sequence). The CDR3 length is 15 residues. V gave up 8 bases and J gave up 6 bases, with 20 bases separating them. CDR3 residues: CASAYGGLSIQPQHF. DNA of the CDR3: TGTGCCAGTGCGTACGGGGGGCTAAGTATTCAGCCCCAGCATTTT. Looking up the rest from reference TRBV19 and TRBJ1-5 gives the full variable domain: DGGITQSPKYLFRKEGQNVTLSCEQNLNHDAMYWYRQDPGQGLRLIYYSQIVNDFQKGDIAEGYSVSREKKESFPLTVTSAQKNPTAFYLCASAYGGLSIQPQHFGDGTRLSIL.

V gene TRBV9 combines with J gene TRBJ1-4; 8 nucleotides agree with TRBD1. Per germline, CDR1 SGDLS and CDR2 YYNGEE. The V segment lost 3 bases and the J segment 8 bases; nucleotides outside the gene matches: 9. The CDR3 loop spans 15 amino acids. The CDR3 protein is CASSGPQGVEEKLFF. As DNA, the CDR3 is TGTGCCAGCAGCGGACCACAGGGGGTTGAGGAAAAACTGTTTTTT.

The chain recombines TRBV27 with TRBJ2-4, with unresolved D. In germline, CDR1 is MNHEY, CDR2 SMNVEV (reference sequence). This CDR3 comprises 12 residues. Trimming cost V 2 bases and J 6 bases, with 5 bases left between them. In nucleotides, the CDR3 is TGTGCCAGCAGTTTAAACAGAAACATTCAGTACTTC. It yields the protein CASSLNRNIQYF.

The table lists this clone with a count of one. This rearrangement joins TRBV19 to TRBJ1-2, with 7 bases aligning to TRBD1. CDR3 length equals 14 residues. Germline-derived CDR1 and CDR2 are LNHDA and SQIVND (reference sequence). The trim removed 6 bases at V and 7 bases at J, leaving 11 bases unmatched. CDR3 in amino acids: CASRSNDRDGGYTF. CDR3 nucleotide sequence: TGTGCCAGTAGGAGCAATGACAGGGATGGTGGCTACACCTTC.

The V gene is TRBV4-1, the J gene TRBJ2-7; 7 bases align to TRBD2. The V segment lost 2 bases and the J segment 5 bases; nucleotides outside the gene matches: 9. There are 15 residues in the CDR3. Germline lookup yields CDR1 MGHRA and CDR2 YSYEKL. The CDR3 DNA sequence: TGCGCCAGCAGCCAACCGTTAGCGGGTCTAGACGAGCAGTACTTC. Protein: CASSQPLAGLDEQYF.

J is TRBJ2-1 and V is TRBV7-9; 8 positions match TRBD1. Per germline, CDR1 SEHNR and CDR2 FQNEAQ (reference sequence). This CDR3 comprises 16 residues. Trimming at V came to 5 bases and at J to 6 bases, leaving 12 bases not matched to a gene. The CDR3 bases are TGTGCCAGCAGCCGAAGGACAGGGATTTATACCAATGAGCAGTTCTTC. It translates to CASSRRTGIYTNEQFF.

CDR3 sequence: CASSGPTKGLAVDEQYF. CDR3 sequence (DNA): TGCGCCAGCAGTGGGCCTACTAAGGGACTAGCTGTCGACGAGCAGTACTTC. The chain joins TRBV10-2 to TRBJ2-7; 9 nucleotides line up with TRBD2. This CDR3 is 17 amino acids long. Per germline, CDR1 WSHSY and CDR2 SAAADI. V lost 4 bases and J lost 5; bases outside the gene matches: 15.

This chain joins TRBV29-1 and TRBJ1-4, with D hard to call. This CDR3 spans 11 amino acids. The ends were cut back, 5 bases at V and 17 bases at J, with 18 bases in the middle. CDR1 is SQVTM and CDR2 is ANQGSEA in the germline V gene. The CDR3 reads CSVKGLEGSFF. As DNA, the CDR3 is TGCAGCGTTAAGGGTTTAGAGGGATCTTTTTTT.

The rearrangement links TRBV10-3 to TRBJ2-2; D unresolved. Germline values: CDR1 ENHRY, CDR2 SYGVKD. This CDR3 is built from 14 residues. Trimming cost V 6 bases and J 4 bases, with 12 bases left between them. The CDR3, as DNA: TGTGCCATCAGCGACACCACAAGCACCGGGGAGCTGTTTTTT. It translates to CAISDTTSTGELFF.

The chain employs TRBV5-4 and TRBJ2-5; 7 bases align to TRBD2. Germline assignment: CDR1 SGHNT and CDR2 YYREEE (reference sequence). The CDR3 consists of 14 residues. After removal of 0 bases from V and 4 bases from J, the junction contained 3 bases not matched to a gene. The CDR3 DNA sequence: TGTGCCAGCAGCTTGGCGGGGGGTCCAGAGACCCAGTACTTC. Protein product: CASSLAGGPETQYF.

This clone was found once. The chain has TRBV11-3 and TRBJ1-1; weak D call: TRBD1 (6 bases). Trimming cost V 5 bases and J 1 base, with 11 bases left between them. This CDR3 contains 14 residues. Germline loops: CDR1 SGHNT, CDR2 YENEEA. The CDR3 DNA sequence: TGTGCCAGCAGCCCTACAGGGAGGAACACTGAAGCTTTCTTT. Residues: CASSPTGRNTEAFF.

The J gene is TRBJ2-3, the V gene TRBV9; TRBD2 agrees at 12 bases. The CDR3 contains 15 residues. With 6 bases clipped from V and 3 bases from J, the junction kept 5 bases outside the gene matches. Per the germline V gene, CDR1 is SGDLS and CDR2 is YYNGEE. CDR3 amino acids: CASTLAGGQTDTQYF. CDR3 bases: TGTGCCAGCACTCTAGCGGGGGGGCAAACAGATACGCAGTATTTT.

V and J are TRBV5-1 and TRBJ1-1; TRBD1 matches 7 bases. V lost 0 bases, J lost 4 bases, and 9 bases stayed unmatched. Germline V gene lookup returns CDR1 SGHRS and CDR2 YFSETQ. The CDR3 consists of 16 residues. This chain's CDR3 is CASSLGPQGSGTEAFF. The CDR3 bases are TGCGCCAGCAGCTTGGGACCACAGGGGTCTGGCACTGAAGCTTTCTTT.

The V and J genes are TRBV9 and TRBJ1-2; possibly TRBD1 for D (5 bases). CDR1 is SGDLS and CDR2 is YYNGEE in the germline V gene. The CDR3 is 13 amino acids. V lost 0 bases, J lost 4 bases, and 7 bases lay in between. This chain's CDR3 is CASSVVGAYGYTF. The CDR3 DNA reads TGTGCCAGCAGCGTAGTAGGGGCCTATGGCTACACCTTC.